These 29 T cell receptor beta chains share one sample of origin, sequenced in a study of Graves' ophthalmopathy and Graves' hyperthyroidism. The study amplified TCR beta CDR3 regions using RNA transcripts. A first-round RT-PCR used HTBI primers, followed by a second-round multiplex PCR. TCRdb recomputed calls from the multiplex PCR reads with MiXCR, one row per CDR3 protein. The sample shows under 250,000 distinct CDR3 sequences, 25% to 30% of them seen only once. Material for sequencing was peripheral blood. Source of these receptors: a man between 45 and 60 years old with Graves' ophthalmopathy.

This clonotype appeared many times. The V and J genes are TRBV28 and TRBJ2-2; D uncertain. This CDR3 is built from 12 residues. The V end lost 3 bases, the J end lost 6 bases, and 5 bases lay between the germline ends. Per germline, CDR1 MDHEN and CDR2 SYDVKM. CDR3 sequence: CASSFRAGELFF. CDR3 nucleotides: TGTGCCAGCAGTTTCCGGGCCGGGGAGCTGTTTTTT.

In this sample, this clonotype turned up once. The rearrangement joins TRBV7-3 to TRBJ2-7, with 8 bases identical to TRBD1. Per germline, CDR1 SGHTA and CDR2 FQGTGA. CDR3 length: 14 residues. V gave up 4 bases and J gave up 2 bases; unmatched junction bases: 4. The CDR3 DNA follows: TGTGCCAGCAGCTCTCAACAGGGGGCCTACGAGCAGTACTTC. Protein: CASSSQQGAYEQYF.

This clonotype was observed at least ten times. The gene calls are TRBV5-1 and TRBJ2-7; 10 positions agree with TRBD2. The CDR3 consists of 14 residues. V gave up 2 bases and J gave up 2 bases; unmatched junction bases: 1. Germline V gene lookup returns CDR1 SGHRS and CDR2 YFSETQ. CDR3 region: CASSFSGRAYEQYF. CDR3 in DNA: TGCGCCAGCAGCTTCAGCGGGAGGGCCTACGAGCAGTACTTC.

This clonotype was picked up many times. The rearrangement joins TRBV7-9 to TRBJ1-2; TRBD1 matches at 8 bases. V was pared by 5 bases and J by 3 bases, with 5 bases of the junction left unmatched. The CDR3 sequence is 14 residues long. Germline V gene sequence: CDR1 SEHNR, CDR2 FQNEAQ (reference sequence). The CDR3 loop reads CASSLQGGDYGYTF. CDR3 in DNA: TGTGCCAGCAGCCTACAGGGGGGGGACTATGGCTACACCTTC.

The table lists this clonotype with many counts. This sequence joins TRBV6-1 and TRBJ2-1; TRBD1 might be the D (5 bases). Germline CDR1 is MNHNS and CDR2 is SASEGT. V lost 5 bases, J lost 0 bases, and 17 bases lay in between. The CDR3 is 17 amino acids. DNA of the CDR3: TGTGCCAGCAGTACCTTCAGAGTAGGGGCCTCCTACAATGAGCAGTTCTTC. This translates into CASSTFRVGASYNEQFF.

This clonotype has ten or more counts. The chain employs TRBV15 and TRBJ1-1, with D perhaps matching TRBD1 (6 bases). Germline V gene sequence: CDR1 LNHNV, CDR2 YYDKDF (reference sequence). The CDR3 runs 15 residues. V lost 4 bases to trimming and J lost 0 bases, with 12 bases between them. The CDR3 DNA reads TGTGCCACCAGCAAGGACAGAACCGTGAACACTGAAGCTTTCTTT. It is translated as CATSKDRTVNTEAFF.

The genes are TRBV6-2 or TRBV6-3 and TRBJ1-5; 9 bases are a match to TRBD1. Germline lookup yields CDR1 MNHEY and CDR2 SVGEGT. V lost 2 bases, J lost 4 bases, and 9 bases stayed unmatched. There are 17 residues in the CDR3. This CDR3 reads CASSYPYRDRVNQPQHF. CDR3 DNA: TGTGCCAGCAGTTACCCGTACCGGGACAGGGTAAATCAGCCCCAGCATTTT.

The sample holds one count of this clonotype. The rearrangement uses TRBV6-1 and TRBJ2-2; D is undetermined. Per the germline V gene, CDR1 is MNHNS and CDR2 is SASEGT. The CDR3 has 13 amino acids. Trimming took 4 bases from V and 3 from J, leaving 6 bases between them. The CDR3 DNA follows: TGTGCCAGCAGTGTAGATGACACCGGGGAGCTGTTTTTT. It specifies CASSVDDTGELFF.

This clonotype was picked up many times. This chain uses TRBV7-2 with TRBJ2-2; 8 bases fit TRBD2. The CDR3 covers 15 residues. After removal of 3 bases from V and 1 base from J, the junction contained 1 base not matched to a gene. Germline values: CDR1 SGHTA, CDR2 FQGNSA. CDR3 residues: CASSFSGRNTGELFF. CDR3 nucleotide sequence: TGTGCCAGCAGCTTCAGCGGGAGGAACACCGGGGAGCTGTTTTTT.

Many counts were recorded for this clonotype. The chain links TRBV11-2 to TRBJ1-1; no reliable D call. The CDR3 consists of 13 residues. Trimming removed 0 bases from V and 4 bases from J, with 6 bases in between. Germline CDR1 and CDR2: SGHAT and FQNNGV. As DNA, the CDR3 is TGTGCCAGCAGCTTAGATCTGGGCACTGAAGCTTTCTTT. Translated, it gives CASSLDLGTEAFF.

The V gene is TRBV28, the J gene TRBJ1-2; D unresolved. Per germline, CDR1 MDHEN and CDR2 SYDVKM. Trimming pared 2 bases from V and 8 bases from J, leaving 9 bases between. This CDR3 spans 12 amino acids. CDR3 in amino acids: CASSLPLVGYTF. CDR3 sequence (DNA): TGTGCCAGCAGTTTACCGCTCGTAGGCTACACCTTC.

At least ten counts were recorded for this clonotype. The chain recombines TRBV10-3 with TRBJ1-3; D is unresolved. CDR3 size: 17 residues. V lost 8 bases and J 4 bases, leaving 24 bases between the germline ends. The germline gives CDR1 ENHRY, CDR2 SYGVKD. The CDR3 loop reads CAIGGLPGGLYGNTIYF. DNA for the CDR3: TGTGCCATCGGCGGGCTTCCGGGAGGATTGTACGGAAACACCATATATTTT.

V usage is TRBV12-3 or TRBV12-4 and J usage is TRBJ2-2; TRBD1 aligns across 7 bases. J lost 4 bases, V lost 3 bases, and 2 bases had no gene match. The CDR3 has 14 amino acids. The CDR3 spells CASSLGQTTGELFF. CDR3 DNA: TGTGCCAGCAGTTTGGGACAGACCACCGGGGAGCTGTTTTTT.

This chain links TRBV6-5 with TRBJ2-2; D gene ambiguous. CDR3 size: 12 residues. The V end lost 4 bases, the J end lost 6 bases, and 6 bases lay between the germline ends. CDR1 MNHEY and CDR2 SVGAGI come from the germline V gene. CDR3 nucleotide sequence: TGTGCCAGCAGTTCCACAGCCGGGGAGCTGTTTTTT. Residues: CASSSTAGELFF.

This clonotype was observed a handful of times. J is TRBJ2-6 and V is TRBV4-2; unclear D gene. The V and J ends lost 4 bases and 0 bases respectively, with 16 bases between them. Per the germline V gene, CDR1 is LGHNA and CDR2 is YNFKEQ. CDR3 size: 18 residues. CDR3 protein: CASSLYTSSSSGANVLTF. DNA of the CDR3: TGTGCCAGCAGCCTATACACCTCCTCCAGCTCTGGGGCCAACGTCCTGACTTTC.

This rearrangement joins TRBV6-2 or TRBV6-3 to TRBJ1-2; D is undetermined. V shed 5 bases and J shed 6 bases, with 16 bases lying between them. Germline assignment: CDR1 MNHEY and CDR2 SVGEGT. This CDR3 has 14 residues. DNA of the CDR3: TGTGCCAGCAGTCATTATGCCACCGAAGATGGCTACACCTTC. Translation: CASSHYATEDGYTF.

This clonotype was detected ten times or more. V is TRBV28 and J is TRBJ1-6; TRBD1 matches 10 bases. Germline V gene data show CDR1 as MDHEN and CDR2 as SYDVKM. V shed 2 bases, J shed 4 bases, and the junction held 5 bases outside the gene matches. CDR3 length: 17 amino acids. In nucleotides, the CDR3 is TGTGCCAGCAGTTTAGCCGGGACAGGGGATTATAATTCACCCCTCCACTTT. Its translation: CASSLAGTGDYNSPLHF. The variable domain in full, completed from reference TRBV28 and TRBJ1-6, reads DVKVTQSSRYLVKRTGEKVFLECVQDMDHENMFWYRQDPGLGLRLIYFSYDVKMKEKGDIPEGYSVSREKKERFSLILESASTNQTSMYLCASSLAGTGDYNSPLHFGNGTRLTVT.

The J gene is TRBJ2-5, the V gene TRBV4-2; a weak D match, TRBD1 (5 bases). With 0 bases removed from V and 0 bases from J, the gap between germline ends came to 23 bases. This CDR3 contains 20 residues. Per the germline V gene, CDR1 is LGHNA and CDR2 is YNFKEQ. CDR3 sequence reads: CASSQDLQETSNQYQETQYF. In DNA, the CDR3 is TGTGCCAGCAGCCAAGATCTACAGGAGACATCTAACCAGTACCAAGAGACCCAGTACTTC.

This clonotype was detected ten times or more. The chain has TRBV27 and TRBJ2-7; the match to TRBD2 covers 12 bases. This CDR3 contains 16 residues. V trimming: 5 bases; J trimming: 2 bases; junction bases outside the gene matches: 7. Germline V gene data show CDR1 as MNHEY and CDR2 as SMNVEV (reference sequence). CDR3 sequence: CASSPMGLAGPYEQYF. The CDR3 coding sequence is TGTGCCAGCAGTCCAATGGGACTAGCGGGCCCCTACGAGCAGTACTTC.

This clonotype has ten or more counts. The chain couples TRBV2 to TRBJ2-7; 11 bases map to TRBD2. This CDR3 has 14 amino acids. Trimming took 6 bases from V and 4 from J; bases not matched to a gene: 5. Per germline, CDR1 SNHLY and CDR2 FYNNEI. Here the CDR3 reads CASRSRLAGYEQYF. The CDR3 DNA follows: TGTGCCAGCAGGTCTAGACTAGCGGGATACGAGCAGTACTTC.

The DNA of the CDR3 is TGTGCCAGCAGCCACGACAGCTTCTATAGCAATCAGCCCCAGCATTTT. This gives the protein CASSHDSFYSNQPQHF. V usage is TRBV28 and J usage is TRBJ1-5; possible D gene TRBD1, 5 bases. The CDR3 consists of 16 residues. Trimming removed 6 bases from V and 0 bases from J, with 15 bases in between. The germline gives CDR1 MDHEN, CDR2 SYDVKM.

The gene calls are TRBV12-3 or TRBV12-4 and TRBJ2-4; 10 bases are shared with TRBD1. Trimming removed 6 bases from V and 3 bases from J; junction bases left unmatched: 5. There are 15 residues in the CDR3. CDR3: CASSSGQGDKNIQYF. DNA for the CDR3: TGTGCCAGCAGCTCCGGACAGGGGGACAAAAACATTCAGTACTTC.

CDR3 in amino acids: CASSSPPDQETQYF. Written as DNA, the CDR3 is TGTGCCAGCAGTTCGCCCCCGGACCAAGAGACCCAGTACTTC. The chain uses TRBV12-3 or TRBV12-4 and TRBJ2-5; D is unresolved. V was clipped by 4 bases and J by 0 bases, with 9 bases between them. The CDR3 runs to 14 residues.

The chain uses TRBV12-3 or TRBV12-4 and TRBJ2-7, with a weak D call TRBD1 (7 bases). This CDR3 region has 13 residues. V was cut by 5 bases and J by 7 bases, with 15 bases left in between. CDR3: CASSLQGGPEQYF. CDR3 bases: TGTGCCAGCAGTCTGCAGGGGGGTCCTGAGCAGTACTTC.

Many counts were recorded for this clonotype. The chain has TRBV14 and TRBJ2-2, with a possible D match to TRBD2 (6 bases). V was pared by 3 bases and J by 2 bases, with 7 bases between. The CDR3 is 14 residues long. Germline lookup yields CDR1 SGHDN and CDR2 FVKESK. This chain's CDR3 is CASSQAGNTGELFF. The DNA for the CDR3 is TGTGCCAGCAGCCAGGCGGGAAACACCGGGGAGCTGTTTTTT.

This clonotype was observed many times. The chain joins TRBV12-3 or TRBV12-4 to TRBJ2-7; 7 positions match TRBD1. This CDR3 contains 14 residues. V trimming: 5 bases; J trimming: 3 bases; junction bases outside the gene matches: 7. The CDR3 DNA sequence: TGTGCCAGCAGTCCGCAGGGGGAAGGCTACGAGCAGTACTTC. This sequence encodes CASSPQGEGYEQYF.

This clonotype was observed at least ten times. V is TRBV29-1 and J is TRBJ2-7; D is perhaps TRBD1 (5 bases). V was shortened by 3 bases and J by 0 bases, with 9 bases between the two germline ends. The CDR3 has 13 residues. The germline V gene has CDR1 SQVTM and CDR2 ANQGSEA. CDR3 amino acids: CSVEQDTSYEQYF. In DNA form, the CDR3 reads TGCAGCGTTGAGCAGGACACCTCCTACGAGCAGTACTTC.

This chain links TRBV7-2 with TRBJ2-5, with TRBD2 matching 8 bases. The CDR3 has 15 amino acids. In germline, CDR1 is SGHTA, CDR2 FQGNSA. The trim removed 4 bases at V and 2 bases at J, leaving 6 bases unmatched. This chain's CDR3 is CASSYISGGQETQYF. CDR3 sequence (DNA): TGTGCCAGCAGCTACATTTCGGGGGGGCAAGAGACCCAGTACTTC.

In its sample, this clonotype was seen many times. The chain has TRBV4-2 and TRBJ2-7; 9 bases are a match to TRBD1. There are 15 residues in the CDR3. Germline CDR1 LGHNA, CDR2 YNFKEQ. Trimming at V came to 5 bases and at J to 4 bases, leaving 9 bases not matched to a gene. CDR3 coding DNA: TGTGCCAGCAGCTGGACCGGGACAGGGAGGTACGAGCAGTACTTC. Protein product: CASSWTGTGRYEQYF.